Presented here are 4 T cell receptor beta chains from one specimen sequenced in a study of neurological immune-mediated disorders. From the 5' RACE reads, TCRdb called clonotypes with MiXCR, one entry per CDR3 protein. The sample includes 30,000 to 40,000 distinct CDR3 sequences, 3.8% seen only once; the top ten take more than 2%. The sample taken for sequencing was PBMCs. The receptors originated from a man aged 30 to 39 with multiple sclerosis.

This clonotype was recorded at least ten times. The rearrangement joins TRBV29-1 to TRBJ2-7, with TRBD2 matching over 7 bases. The germline CDR1 and CDR2 sequences are SQVTM and ANQGSEA. J gave up 1 base and V 1 base, and 10 bases lay outside the gene matches. The CDR3 loop spans 16 amino acids. CDR3 region: CSVEVAWGGGSYEQYF. In DNA, the CDR3 is TGCAGCGTTGAAGTTGCCTGGGGCGGGGGATCCTACGAGCAGTACTTC.

This clonotype has at least ten counts. This chain uses TRBV10-2 with TRBJ2-7; perhaps D is TRBD1 or TRBD2 (5 bases each). The CDR3 is 12 amino acids. Germline V gene data show CDR1 as WSHSY and CDR2 as SAAADI. Trimming pared 6 bases from V and 4 bases from J, leaving 10 bases between. The CDR3 coding sequence is TGCGCCAGCAGGAGGGGTTTTTACGAGCAGTACTTC. Its protein is CASRRGFYEQYF.

The table lists this clonotype with a few counts. The CDR3: CASSVTLTQPQHF. CDR3 in DNA: TGCGCCAGCAGTGTTACATTAACCCAGCCCCAGCATTTT. V and J are TRBV10-2 and TRBJ1-5; no clear D. Germline CDR1 WSHSY, CDR2 SAAADI. CDR3 length equals 13 residues. Trimming shortened V by 4 bases and J by 7 bases, and 11 bases separated the two germline ends.

This clonotype was seen ten or more times. CDR3 loop: CASSPGGTGETQYF. Here the CDR3 DNA reads TGTGCCAGCAGTCCAGGGGGGACTGGGGAGACCCAGTACTTC. The rearrangement joins TRBV7-2 to TRBJ2-5; tentatively, D is TRBD1 (7 bases). The germline V and J ends were trimmed by 6 bases and 5 bases, with 16 bases remaining between them. The CDR3 loop spans 14 amino acids. The germline gives CDR1 SGHTA, CDR2 FQGNSA.